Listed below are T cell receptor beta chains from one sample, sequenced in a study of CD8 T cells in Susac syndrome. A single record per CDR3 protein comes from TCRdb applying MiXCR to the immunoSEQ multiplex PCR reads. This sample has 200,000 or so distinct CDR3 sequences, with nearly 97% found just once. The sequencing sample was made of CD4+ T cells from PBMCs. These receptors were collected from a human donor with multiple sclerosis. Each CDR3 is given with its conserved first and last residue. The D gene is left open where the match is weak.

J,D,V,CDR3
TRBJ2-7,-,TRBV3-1,CASSQGISGYEQYF
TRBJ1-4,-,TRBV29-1,CSARTGPEKLFF
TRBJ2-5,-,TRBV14,CASSQGGQGQETQYF
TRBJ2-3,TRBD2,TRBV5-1,CASSLGGTSGDLTNTQYF
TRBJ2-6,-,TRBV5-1,CASSSDFSGANVLTF
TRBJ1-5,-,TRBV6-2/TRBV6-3,CASSYFGGNQPQHF
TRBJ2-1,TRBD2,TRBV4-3,CASSFRDYADNEQFF
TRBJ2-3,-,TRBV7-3,CASSSGGQGDTQYF
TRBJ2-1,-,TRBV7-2,CASSNAVTEYNEQFF
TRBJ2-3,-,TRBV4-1,CASSQAGRDTQYF
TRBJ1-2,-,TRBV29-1,CSVEDPTVGNYGYTF
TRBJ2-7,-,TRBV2,CASNQESYEQYF
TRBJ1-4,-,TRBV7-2,CASSPRTGSATNEKLFF
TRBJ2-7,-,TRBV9,CASSVLTVYEQYF
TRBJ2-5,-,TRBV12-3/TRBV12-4,CASSLNAGMETQYF